This T cell receptor beta chain is from a study of blood T cell repertoires in COVID-19. Study as a whole: Acute and convalescent COVID-19 samples came from the United States, Italy and Spain.

V shed 6 bases and J 7 bases; nucleotides not matched to a gene: 11. The CDR3 has 15 residues. In germline, CDR1 is SNHLY, CDR2 FYNNEI. TCRdb keeps only in-frame clones here, not all; method: immunoSEQ multiplex PCR. The data contain hundreds of thousands of clones, 80% to 90% of them seen just once; the ten biggest clones take up about 6%. During active infection, Seattle patients enrolled and were then monitored through disease. The clonotype originates from a woman aged 50 to 60 with COVID-19, enrolled during active disease. V gene TRBV2 combines with J gene TRBJ1-4; 7 bases agree with TRBD1. The sample taken for sequencing was peripheral blood. For the CDR3, the DNA is TGTGCCAGCAGCCACAGGGGCGATCTCGGTGAAAAACTGTTTTTT. Its protein is CASSHRGDLGEKLFF.